This T cell receptor beta chain was captured by sequencing in a study of cytomegalovirus exposure and HLA in healthy donors (dated by TCRdb to 2015 to 2018). Background for the entire study: An earlier analysis of about 530 of the donors reported approximately 280 Gb of sequence data and 90 million to 120 million unique TCR beta sequences obtained from about 179 million T cells. Roughly 300 gigabases of sequencing data and approximately 85 million unique TCR sequences were included in an early release covering roughly 600 HLA-typed donors. The genetic ancestry cluster associated with self-reported Caucasian donors included 80% to 90% of the roughly 410 genotyped donors. The aim of the study was to test whether cataloging public T cell receptors could identify signatures of past pathogen exposure. The T cell repertoires of several hundred subjects were profiled by immunosequencing and related to cytomegalovirus serostatus. Besides the first cohort of roughly 700 subjects, a separate validation cohort made up of over a hundred different subjects was used. To predict cytomegalovirus infection status, the study brought together high-throughput TCR immunosequencing, statistical association of individual TCRs with disease status, and machine learning. To study patterns of TCR occurrence, a later analysis re-analyzed previously published TCR beta repertoires from several hundred donors and added high-resolution HLA genotyping. In the later analysis, no new phenotypic data were used to find candidate immune exposures; instead, reliance was placed on TCR beta sequences and their occurrence across donors. In an earlier analysis of 500 to 650 of the donors, high-throughput TCR beta sequencing was used to judge whether each TCR beta V gene segment behaved as functional or pseudogenic. Donor age, sex, ethnicity and CMV serostatus were collected together with the repertoire data. A later genetic analysis took genome-wide SNP genotypes for 398 of the 666 donors and used that subset as a discovery cohort. Every discovery cohort repertoire had been produced on one sequencing platform. Both class I and class II loci were covered by HLA typing, at four-digit resolution. The number of typed donors differed by locus: 629-630 for A, B, C, DRB1 and DQB1; some 500 for DQA1; around 580 for DPA1; and around 490 for DPB1. A handful of DR-DQ haplotypes were handled as single units for association and clustering because linkage in the cohort was strong. Among around 400 genotyped donors of the cohort, an average of around 250,000 unique TCR beta nucleotide sequences was sequenced per donor, of which approximately 19% were non-productive. Here is what the overall study found, with its caveats: An association between a missense DCLRE1C variant and V-gene and J-gene trimming of TCR beta chains was found in a later genetic analysis and replicated in an independent cohort. Correlated functional status among segregating V segments might reflect linkage disequilibrium, but an unknown experimental factor could not be ruled out. In an earlier analysis of a few hundred of the donors, most TCR beta V segments were observed in productive rearrangements about 87% or about 30% of the time, broadly matching IMGT annotations. A further reported finding was that TCR beta sequences accurately predicted the HLA-A and HLA-B alleles for most subjects in the first cohort. At a false discovery rate of 0.05, a later analysis linked approximately 18,000 TCR beta sequences to specific HLA alleles. The only immune exposure information available for the cohort was CMV serostatus. A later analysis found that TCR association rates varied across HLA loci, with DRB1 alleles showing the most associated TCRs and HLA-C alleles the fewest. A later analysis reported that several top co-occurrence clusters appeared linked to parvovirus B19, influenza, CMV and Epstein-Barr virus. A cluster of highly shared sequence variants was judged likely to be a technical artifact of the sequencing pipeline. In the study, 150 to 200 TCR beta chains were listed as associated with cytomegalovirus. The classifier was reported to diagnose cytomegalovirus status with high specificity and sensitivity in both the original cohort and the validation cohort. In vitro tests confirmed that a few of the cytomegalovirus-associated TCR beta chains recognize cytomegalovirus antigens. The cohort was sequenced for TCR beta chains only, and without alpha or paired-chain data the features that could be detected were limited. Most TCR sequences were observed very rarely across donors, whereas some public TCRs were present in many individuals. Most CMV-associated TCR beta chains appeared to be HLA-restricted in a later analysis, and the HLA associations seemed to be driven largely by CMV exposure. Presence/absence analyses assumed roughly uniform sequencing depth across donors, an assumption that may not hold. Because HLA typing was unavailable for some donors at each locus, only the typed subset was used in association tests. In a later analysis, HLA-associated TCR beta chains were found to be more clonally expanded and to have lower generation probabilities than equally common non-associated chains. Because the 87-base-pair reads could not distinguish some IMGT-functional V segments, including TRBV6-2 and TRBV6-3, those segments were excluded. The earlier analysis of 587 of the donors excluded approximately 17 rarely observed V segments, including chromosome 9 orphons, because counts were too low. It was suggested by the authors that the approach could potentially be generalized to other disease states and immunological phenotypes. A later genetic analysis reported fewer N-insertions in productive TCRs among donors in an Asian-associated ancestry cluster than the roughly 700-donor mean. When HLA alleles, especially DR and DQ, strongly co-occurred, attributing TCR associations to individual alleles was difficult.

Libraries were constructed by the immunoSEQ multiplex PCR assay. For the multiplex PCR, a mixture combining 60 forward primers for TCR Vbeta segments and 13 reverse primers for TCR Jbeta segments was used. A multiplex PCR assay on genomic DNA amplified the CDR3 region of rearranged TCR beta genes. Amplified TCR beta libraries were sequenced as 87-base-pair reads on the Illumina HiSeq System. Regarding the original processing steps: Across the roughly 700 repertoires, a later analysis counted some 80 million unique TCR beta chains, some 11 million of which were shared by at least two donors. To remove PCR and sequencing errors, raw reads were error-corrected and collapsed into unique sequences using a nearest-neighbor algorithm that merged closely related sequences. V, D and J gene segments were assigned by aligning CDR3 sequences to IMGT reference sequences. For a sequence to be retained, a match of at least six nucleotides was required to both a V gene segment and a J gene segment. A rearrangement was called productive if the CDR3 had no stop codons and remained in frame with V and J, and every other rearrangement was called non-productive. Following IMGT convention, CDR3 was defined as the stretch from the second conserved V-encoded cysteine to the conserved J-encoded phenylalanine. The earlier analysis of some 540 of the donors excluded any sequence lacking an unambiguous match to a single V gene segment. In an earlier analysis of roughly 600 of the donors, a V segment was called functional when productive rearrangements were above 56.7%, and segregating when the standard deviation between donors exceeded 5%. To diagnose cytomegalovirus status from the catalog of TCR beta chain sequences, a statistical classification framework was built. In a later analysis, TCR nucleotide sequences were compared against IMGT/GENE-DB human TR gene sequences so that V and J genes could be assigned. The TCRdist pipeline was used in a later analysis to assign CDR3 sequences and most-parsimonious VDJ recombination scenarios. In a later analysis, each TCR beta chain was defined by its CDR3 amino acid sequence together with its V-gene family, and reads lacking a unique V-gene family were excluded. As a way to deal with suspected cross-contamination and a sequencing artifact, a later analysis dropped 592 nucleotide sequences that were highly shared and had low generation probability. In a later analysis, a clonal expansion index was calculated for each public chain from normalized within-repertoire ranks of inferred template counts. A later analysis computed generation probabilities with a VDJ recombination model fitted to out-of-frame rearrangements, and checked the results against IGoR. In a later analysis, TCR-TCR, TCR-HLA and TCR-CMV co-occurrence was scored with hypergeometric tests, and a repertoire-size bias correction was applied to TCR pairs. In a later analysis, false discovery rates were estimated by permuting HLA or CMV assignments 20 times. A later analysis grouped co-occurring TCRs with DBSCAN, adding TCRdist sequence similarity when clustering within HLA-allele-positive subsets. Repertoires with fewer than 30,000 or more than 120,000 public chains, plus five repertoires with anomalous nucleotide sharing, were excluded from co-occurrence clustering. TCRdb limited this immuneACCESS table to in-frame rearrangements with V and J called. A share of clones is missing; checked studies link under half to unresolved V genes, and the rest is unexplained. V and J calls and clone size are as listed in that table; D and trimming were resolved from the DNA. The sample table lists about 160,000 clones, 71% of them with a count of one. Clones ranked in the top ten supply under 3.5% of the sample.

The cohort was made up of several hundred healthy bone marrow donors. All cohort members were sampled while nominally healthy, although unrecorded immune exposures were likely present. The donor was CMV seronegative and was included in the group of a few hundred seronegative cohort members. Each donor provided a peripheral blood sample, and peripheral blood mononuclear cells were used for TCR beta sequencing. Genomic DNA was extracted from the blood cell samples with the Qiagen DNeasy Blood Extraction Kit. This clone showed up just once. Its antigen target is currently unknown. No much larger clone is present one base from it, and per-base qualities are unavailable. Taken from cysteine to phenylalanine, the CDR3 has 14 residues. Only the CDR3 region is kept as DNA, spanning 42 bases read in frame from base 1. The germline V gene supplies CDR1 MDHEN and CDR2 SYDVKM. V loses 5 bases, J loses 0 bases, and the germline ends lie 8 bases apart.

The sequence is built from TRBV28 and TRBJ2-1; the D gene remains uncertain. The receptor was isolated from a woman in her 30s in good health and CMV-seronegative. Sequencing was done on a sample of PBMCs. The DNA sequence is as follows: TGTGCCAGCAGTCCCGTAAACTCCTACAATGAGCAGTTCTTC. The translation is CASSPVNSYNEQFF. With all but the CDR3 taken from the reference TRBV28 and TRBJ2-1 genes, the full variable domain is: DVKVTQSSRYLVKRTGEKVFLECVQDMDHENMFWYRQDPGLGLRLIYFSYDVKMKEKGDIPEGYSVSREKKERFSLILESASTNQTSMYLCASSPVNSYNEQFFGPGTRLTVL.